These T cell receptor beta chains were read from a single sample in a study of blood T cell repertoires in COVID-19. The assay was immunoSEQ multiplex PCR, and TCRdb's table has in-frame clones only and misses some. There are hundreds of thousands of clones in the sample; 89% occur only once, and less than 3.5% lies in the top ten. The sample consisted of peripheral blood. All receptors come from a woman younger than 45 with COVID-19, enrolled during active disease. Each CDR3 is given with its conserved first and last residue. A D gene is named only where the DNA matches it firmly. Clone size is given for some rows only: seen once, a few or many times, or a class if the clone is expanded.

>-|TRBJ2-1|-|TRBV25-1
CASSEYLGSSYNEQFF
TGTGCCAGCAGTGAATATTTGGGGAGCTCCTACAATGAGCAGTTCTTC
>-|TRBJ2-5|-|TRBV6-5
CASSYTGPQETQYF
TGTGCCAGCAGTTACACAGGACCCCAAGAGACCCAGTACTTC
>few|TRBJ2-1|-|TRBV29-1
CSVEASFDNEQFF
TGCAGCGTTGAAGCTAGTTTCGACAATGAGCAGTTCTTC
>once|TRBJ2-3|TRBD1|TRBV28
CASSVQQGRTDTQYF
TGTGCCAGCAGCGTCCAACAGGGGCGCACAGATACGCAGTATTTT
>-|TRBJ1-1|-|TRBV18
CASSTSGGAEAFF
TGTGCCAGCTCTACCTCGGGGGGTGCTGAAGCTTTCTTT
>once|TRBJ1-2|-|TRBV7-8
CASSLAGGLYGYTF
TGTGCCAGCAGCTTAGCGGGGGGGCTCTATGGCTACACCTTC
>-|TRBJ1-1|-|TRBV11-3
CASSLGRNTEAFF
TGTGCCAGCAGCTTAGGCAGAAACACTGAAGCTTTCTTT
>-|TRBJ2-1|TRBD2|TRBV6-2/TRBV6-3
CASSYTSGGANEQFF
TGTGCCAGCAGTTACACTAGCGGGGGGGCCAATGAGCAGTTCTTC
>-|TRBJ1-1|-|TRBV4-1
CASSHRGAEAFF
TGCGCCAGCAGCCACAGGGGCGCTGAAGCTTTCTTT
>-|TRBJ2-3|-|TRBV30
CAWGYGQSTDTQYF
TGTGCCTGGGGCTACGGACAAAGCACAGATACGCAGTATTTT
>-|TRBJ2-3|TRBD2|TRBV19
CASSIGGGELRVFRDTQYF
TGTGCCAGTAGTATTGGCGGGGGGGAACTCAGGGTCTTTCGAGATACGCAGTATTTT
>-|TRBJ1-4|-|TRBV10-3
CAISGQSTNEKLFF
TGTGCCATCAGTGGACAGTCAACTAATGAAAAACTGTTTTTT
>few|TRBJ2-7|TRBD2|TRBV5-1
CASSLGASGGPGTYEQYF
TGCGCCAGCAGCTTGGGGGCCTCGGGAGGGCCCGGGACCTACGAGCAGTACTTC
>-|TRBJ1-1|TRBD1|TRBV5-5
CASSQQGANTEAFF
TGTGCCAGCAGCCAACAGGGGGCGAACACTGAAGCTTTCTTT
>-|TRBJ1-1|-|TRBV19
CASIPLRRGSNTEAFF
TGTGCCAGTATCCCCCTAAGGCGGGGCTCGAACACTGAAGCTTTCTTT
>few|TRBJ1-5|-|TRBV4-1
CASSQVFNSNQPQHF
TGCGCCAGCAGCCAAGTCTTCAACTCCAATCAGCCCCAGCATTTT
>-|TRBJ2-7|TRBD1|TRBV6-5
CASSSPGQGGHEQYF
TGTGCCAGCAGTTCCCCGGGACAGGGAGGACACGAGCAGTACTTC
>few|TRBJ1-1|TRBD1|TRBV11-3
CASSSRQGQHTEAFF
TGTGCCAGCAGCTCGAGACAGGGCCAACACACTGAAGCTTTCTTT
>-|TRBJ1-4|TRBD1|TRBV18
CASSQGQGDEKLFF
TGTGCCAGCTCACAAGGACAGGGAGATGAAAAACTGTTTTTT
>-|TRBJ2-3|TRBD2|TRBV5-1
CASAFRTSGSTDTQYF
TGCGCCAGCGCCTTTCGGACTAGCGGAAGCACAGATACGCAGTATTTT
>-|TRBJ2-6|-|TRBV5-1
CASSLASGANVLTF
TGCGCCAGCAGCTTGGCTTCTGGGGCCAACGTCCTGACTTTC
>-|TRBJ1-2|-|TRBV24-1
CATSDLLSWPPGAVTF
TGTGCCACCAGTGATTTGCTTTCCTGGCCCCCTGGTGCGGTCACCTTC
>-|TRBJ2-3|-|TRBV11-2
CASSPDSSRDTQYF
TGTGCCAGCAGCCCCGACAGTTCGCGAGATACGCAGTATTTT
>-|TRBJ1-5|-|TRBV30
CAWSVPGEAQPQHF
TGTGCCTGGAGTGTACCGGGGGAGGCTCAGCCCCAGCATTTT
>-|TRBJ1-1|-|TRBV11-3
CASTPGGVNTEAFF
TGTGCCAGCACCCCTGGGGGGGTGAACACTGAAGCTTTCTTT
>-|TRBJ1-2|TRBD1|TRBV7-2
CASSVGDRSLGYGYTF
TGTGCCAGCAGCGTTGGGGACAGATCCCTGGGATATGGCTACACCTTC
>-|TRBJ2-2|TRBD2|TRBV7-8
CASSRGLAGGSPGELFF
TGTGCCAGCAGCCGGGGACTAGCGGGGGGGAGTCCCGGGGAGCTGTTTTTT
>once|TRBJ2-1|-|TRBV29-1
CSVRQRGAYNEQFF
TGCAGCGTTCGACAGCGCGGGGCTTACAATGAGCAGTTCTTC
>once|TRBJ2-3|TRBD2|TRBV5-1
CASSLAGLAGVPDTQYF
TGCGCCAGCAGCTTGGCCGGACTAGCGGGGGTCCCAGATACGCAGTATTTT
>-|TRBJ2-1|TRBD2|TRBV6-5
CASSSLAGGVYNEQFF
TGTGCCAGCAGTTCCTTAGCGGGAGGGGTCTACAATGAGCAGTTCTTC
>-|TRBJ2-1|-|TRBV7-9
CASSWTGTSNPEDNEQFF
TGTGCCAGCAGCTGGACCGGGACATCAAACCCCGAGGACAATGAGCAGTTCTTC
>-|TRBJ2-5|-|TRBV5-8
CASSLTVQETQYF
TGTGCCAGCAGCTTGACGGTACAAGAGACCCAGTACTTC
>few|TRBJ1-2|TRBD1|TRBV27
CASSPGGRSAAYGYTF
TGTGCCAGCAGCCCAGGGGGGCGGTCGGCCGCGTACGGCTACACCTTC
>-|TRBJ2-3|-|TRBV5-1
CASSPGLSTDTQYF
TGCGCCAGCAGCCCGGGACTGAGCACAGATACGCAGTATTTT
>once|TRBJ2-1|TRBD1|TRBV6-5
CASRTGDNEQFF
TGTGCCAGCAGGACAGGGGACAATGAGCAGTTCTTC
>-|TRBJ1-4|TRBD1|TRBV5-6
CASSLGQGGGGEKLFF
TGTGCCAGCAGCCTAGGACAGGGGGGAGGCGGCGAAAAACTGTTTTTT
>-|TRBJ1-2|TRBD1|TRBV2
CASTLEHRGQFDYGYTF
TGTGCCAGCACCTTGGAGCACAGGGGGCAGTTCGACTATGGCTACACCTTC
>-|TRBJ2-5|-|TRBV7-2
CASSWRAGLETQYF
TGTGCCAGCAGCTGGAGGGCGGGGTTGGAGACCCAGTACTTC
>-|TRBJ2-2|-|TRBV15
CATSTEGADTGELFF
TGTGCCACCAGCACGGAGGGGGCGGACACCGGGGAGCTGTTTTTT
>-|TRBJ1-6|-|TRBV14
CASSQDVVRGGSPLHF
TGTGCCAGCAGCCAAGATGTGGTGAGGGGGGGTTCACCCCTCCACTTT
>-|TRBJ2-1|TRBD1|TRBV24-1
CATSDLQGEAAEQFF
TGTGCCACCAGTGATTTACAGGGGGAGGCCGCTGAGCAGTTCTTC
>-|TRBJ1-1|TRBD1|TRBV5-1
CASSWGTGSTEAFF
TGCGCCAGCAGCTGGGGGACAGGGTCCACTGAAGCTTTCTTT
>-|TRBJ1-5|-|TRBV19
CASSPPAGSNQPQHF
TGTGCCAGTAGTCCCCCGGCAGGTAGCAATCAGCCCCAGCATTTT
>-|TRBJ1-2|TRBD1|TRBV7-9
CASSSWSLRQGAMNYGYTF
TGTGCCAGCAGCTCATGGTCGTTGAGACAGGGGGCGATGAACTATGGCTACACCTTC
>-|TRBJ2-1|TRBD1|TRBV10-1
CASSYGTGAPSYNEQFF
TGCGCCAGCAGCTATGGGACAGGGGCCCCGTCCTACAATGAGCAGTTCTTC
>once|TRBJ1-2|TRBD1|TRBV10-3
CAITPTGEDRYTF
TGTGCCATCACCCCGACAGGGGAAGATCGGTACACCTTC
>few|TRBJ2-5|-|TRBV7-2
CASSLGERSQETQYF
TGTGCCAGCAGCTTAGGCGAGAGAAGCCAAGAGACCCAGTACTTC
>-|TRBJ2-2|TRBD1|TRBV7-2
CASRPGQGNTGELFF
TGTGCCAGCAGGCCGGGACAGGGGAACACCGGGGAGCTGTTTTTT
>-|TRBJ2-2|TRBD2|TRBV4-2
CASGVLGGGPNTGELFF
TGTGCCAGCGGTGTCCTCGGGGGGGGCCCGAACACCGGGGAGCTGTTTTTT
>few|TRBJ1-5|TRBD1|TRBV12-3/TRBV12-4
CASSAGGDQPQHF
TGTGCCAGCAGCGCAGGGGGCGATCAGCCCCAGCATTTT
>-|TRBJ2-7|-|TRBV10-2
CASSDGAGLRYEQYF
TGCGCCAGCAGTGATGGGGCAGGGTTAAGGTACGAGCAGTACTTC
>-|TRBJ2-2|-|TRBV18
CASSPEGLRTGELFF
TGTGCCAGCTCCCCCGAGGGCCTCCGGACCGGGGAGCTGTTTTTT
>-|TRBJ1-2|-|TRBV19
CASTRTPQNYGYTF
TGTGCCAGTACCCGGACACCTCAAAACTATGGCTACACCTTC
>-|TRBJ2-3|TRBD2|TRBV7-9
CASSRTSRGTDTQYF
TGTGCCAGCAGCCGGACTAGCAGGGGCACAGATACGCAGTATTTT
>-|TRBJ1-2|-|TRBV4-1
CASSQGVGALHYGYTF
TGCGCCAGCAGCCAAGGAGTTGGGGCACTTCACTATGGCTACACCTTC
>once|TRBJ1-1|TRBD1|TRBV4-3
CASSQDWAGGLPLFTEAFF
TGCGCCAGCAGCCAAGATTGGGCAGGGGGCCTTCCCCTCTTCACTGAAGCTTTCTTT
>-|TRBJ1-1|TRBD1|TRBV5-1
CASSSVWDRGNAEAFF
TGCGCCAGCAGCTCGGTTTGGGACAGGGGTAACGCTGAAGCTTTCTTT
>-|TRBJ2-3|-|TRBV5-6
CASSLDRGWDTQYF
TGTGCCAGCAGCTTGGACCGGGGGTGGGATACGCAGTATTTT
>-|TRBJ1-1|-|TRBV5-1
CASSLAEPGNTEAFF
TGCGCCAGCAGCTTGGCAGAACCAGGAAACACTGAAGCTTTCTTT